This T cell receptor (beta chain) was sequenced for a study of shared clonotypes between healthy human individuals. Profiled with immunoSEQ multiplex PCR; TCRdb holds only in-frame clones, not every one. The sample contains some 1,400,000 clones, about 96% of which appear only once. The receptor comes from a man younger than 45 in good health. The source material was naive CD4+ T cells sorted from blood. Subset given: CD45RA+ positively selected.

The CDR3 spells CAISGLQGGEQYF. The CDR3 region has the DNA TGTGCCATCAGTGGTCTACAGGGCGGCGAGCAGTACTTC. This sequence joins TRBV10-3 and TRBJ2-7, with D perhaps matching TRBD1 (6 bases). This CDR3 is built from 13 residues. The V and J ends lost 4 bases and 6 bases respectively, with 13 bases between them. CDR1 is ENHRY and CDR2 is SYGVKD in the germline V gene.